Below, one TCR beta chain is given with its context. Its antigen is still unknown. The germline gives CDR1 MNHEY, CDR2 SVGAGI. V lost 2 bases to trimming and J lost 4 bases; unmatched junction nucleotides: 2. The CDR3 length is 15 residues. TCR beta libraries were prepared from cDNA with unique molecular identifiers. One entry per CDR3 protein, called by TCRdb with MiXCR from the PCR reads. Found here are 450,000 to 700,000 distinct CDR3 sequences, roughly 46% of them singletons; the top ten hold around 1.7%. The data stem from a study of post-analysis software for immune sequencing data. Overall study: Included courses were relapsing-remitting and secondary progressive multiple sclerosis; progressive-relapsing multiple sclerosis was also included.

General study points: TRBV5-6, TRBV5-1 and TRBV20-1 were among five TRBV segments more frequent in patients than controls.

The chain has TRBV6-5 and TRBJ2-1, with TRBD2 matching 10 bases. Sequencing was carried out using blood. This TCR derives from a girl aged 10 to 17 with multiple sclerosis. The CDR3 DNA reads TGTGCCAGCAGTTACCGAGCGGGAGGGTACAATGAGCAGTTCTTC. Amino acid sequence: CASSYRAGGYNEQFF.